Shown below are 20 T cell receptor beta chains from a single sample sequenced in a study of Ad26.COV2.S vaccination and SARS-CoV-2 variants. Libraries were prepared by immunoSEQ multiplex PCR; TCRdb keeps only in-frame clonotypes and omits some of them. The data show about 400,000 clones, around 82% seen once. The treatment denotes: around 19 received Ad26.COV2.S at low or high dose, single or two shots; 5 received placebo; per-sample allocation not given. Day 63 after the first vaccine or placebo injection was the time point for sampling. The sample in question was peripheral blood, obtained in a trial of Ad26.COV2.S vaccine versus placebo. The receptor set was obtained from a person between 18 and 60 years old who received the Ad26.COV2.S COVID-19 vaccine or a placebo.

The genes are TRBV28 and TRBJ2-7; no firm D call. The CDR3 runs to 11 residues. V was clipped by 4 bases and J by 2 bases, with 3 bases between them. Germline V lookup: CDR1 MDHEN, CDR2 SYDVKM. This chain's CDR3 is CASSWPYEQYF. CDR3 nucleotide sequence: TGTGCCAGCAGTTGGCCCTACGAGCAGTACTTC.

The chain is built from TRBV10-3 and TRBJ1-5; D is unclear. V was clipped by 6 bases and J by 4 bases, with 10 bases between them. CDR1 and CDR2 (germline): ENHRY, SYGVKD. The CDR3 consists of 13 residues. CDR3 nucleotide sequence: TGTGCCATCAGGAGAGACGTGAATCAGCCCCAGCATTTT. It codes for CAIRRDVNQPQHF.

This sequence joins TRBV30 and TRBJ2-5; 7 nucleotides line up with TRBD1. The germline V gene has CDR1 GTSNPN and CDR2 SVGIG (reference sequence). This CDR3 spans 13 amino acids. V dropped 5 bases and J dropped 2; count of bases not matched to a gene: 5. The CDR3 DNA follows: TGTGCCTGGCGGGACAGCGGACAAGAGACCCAGTACTTC. It specifies CAWRDSGQETQYF.

The table lists this clone with a count of one. The V call is TRBV7-2, the J call TRBJ1-5; D is uncertain. CDR1 and CDR2 from the germline V gene are SGHTA and FQGNSA. The V and J ends lost 5 bases and 4 bases respectively, with 15 bases between them. CDR3 length equals 15 residues. The CDR3 region is CASSPPGVRNQPQHF. CDR3 nucleotide sequence: TGTGCCAGCAGCCCACCGGGAGTCCGGAATCAGCCCCAGCATTTT.

V and J are TRBV20-1 and TRBJ2-1, with 7 bases fitting TRBD1. Unmatched junction bases numbered 1, after V lost 7 bases and J lost 7 bases. This CDR3 spans 10 amino acids. The germline CDR1 and CDR2 sequences are DFQATT and SNEGSKA (reference sequence). CDR3 DNA sequence: TGCAGTGGACAGGGTAATGAGCAGTTCTTC. Translation gives CSGQGNEQFF.

The rearrangement joins TRBV5-6 to TRBJ2-1; 10 bases are shared with TRBD2. Germline V CDR1 and CDR2: SGHDT, YYEEEE. The CDR3 is made up of 16 amino acids. The trim removed 2 bases at V and 3 bases at J, leaving 5 bases unmatched. The CDR3 DNA reads TGTGCCAGCAGCTTAAGAACTAGCGGGAACTACAATGAGCAGTTCTTC. Protein product: CASSLRTSGNYNEQFF.

This rearrangement joins TRBV11-3 to TRBJ2-5; 7 nucleotides agree with TRBD2. The CDR3 is 13 residues long. Germline V gives CDR1 SGHNT, CDR2 YENEEA. Trimming at V came to 7 bases and at J to 2 bases, leaving 4 bases not matched to a gene. The CDR3 region is CASISSGQETQYF. CDR3 in DNA: TGTGCCAGCATCTCTAGCGGACAAGAGACCCAGTACTTC.

This chain links TRBV5-1 with TRBJ2-5, with 8 bases lining up with TRBD1. There are 13 residues in the CDR3. V lost 5 bases, J lost 4 bases, and 4 bases stayed unmatched. The V gene's germline CDR1 is SGHRS and CDR2 YFSETQ. CDR3 nucleotide sequence: TGCGCCAGCAGAGGACAGGGAAGAGAGACCCAGTACTTC. As protein: CASRGQGRETQYF.

This chain joins TRBV11-3 and TRBJ1-1, with D uncertain. V shed 8 bases and J shed 7 bases, with 17 bases lying between them. The CDR3 extends over 13 amino acids. Germline V gene data show CDR1 as SGHNT and CDR2 as YENEEA. The CDR3 DNA reads as TGTGCCAGCTCAGCATCAAGGTTGGGTGAAGCTTTCTTT. This gives the protein CASSASRLGEAFF. The full variable domain, its missing parts supplied by reference TRBV11-3 and TRBJ1-1, is EAGVVQSPRYKIIEKKQPVAFWCNPISGHNTLYWYLQNLGQGPELLIRYENEEAVDDSQLPKDRFSAERLKGVDSTLKIQPAELGDSAVYLCASSASRLGEAFFGQGTRLTVV.

CDR3 DNA sequence: TGTGCCATCAGTGAAGTCGACAACTCCTACGAGCAGTACTTC. Translating gives CAISEVDNSYEQYF. The chain links TRBV10-3 to TRBJ2-7, with D hard to call. The ends were cut back, 3 bases at V and 0 bases at J, with 9 bases in the middle. The CDR3 length is 14 residues. CDR1 ENHRY and CDR2 SYGVKD come from the germline V gene.

The chain carries TRBV6-5 and TRBJ1-3; D uncertain. V was shortened by 6 bases and J by 4 bases, with 4 bases between the two germline ends. The CDR3 covers 11 residues. Germline V gene data show CDR1 as MNHEY and CDR2 as SVGAGI. The CDR3 nucleotides read TGTGCCAGCAGACAGGGAAACACCATATATTTT. It yields the protein CASRQGNTIYF.

The chain has TRBV2 and TRBJ1-1; D ambiguous. This CDR3 spans 11 amino acids. The germline V gene has CDR1 SNHLY and CDR2 FYNNEI. V lost 7 bases to trimming and J lost 8 bases, with 11 bases between them. CDR3 DNA sequence: TGTGCCAGCACTGACCTCGGAGAAGCTTTCTTT. Translated, it gives CASTDLGEAFF. Based on the CDR3 plus reference TRBV2 and TRBJ1-1, the full variable domain is EPEVTQTPSHQVTQMGQEVILRCVPISNHLYFYWYRQILGQKVEFLVSFYNNEISEKSEIFDDQFSVERPDGSNFTLKIRSTKLEDSAMYFCASTDLGEAFFGQGTRLTVV.

The gene calls are TRBV6-4 and TRBJ2-1, with 7 nucleotides matching TRBD2. CDR3 length equals 16 residues. V lost 4 bases to trimming and J lost 0 bases; unmatched junction nucleotides: 6. From germline, CDR1 is MRHNA and CDR2 SNTAGT. The CDR3 sequence is CASSASGASSYNEQFF. CDR3 nucleotide sequence: TGTGCCAGCAGTGCCAGCGGGGCCAGCTCCTACAATGAGCAGTTCTTC.

This rearrangement joins TRBV7-9 to TRBJ2-5; D is unresolved. Per the germline V gene, CDR1 is SEHNR and CDR2 is FQNEAQ (reference sequence). Trimming pared 5 bases from V and 3 bases from J, leaving 7 bases between. This CDR3 contains 12 residues. The CDR3 sequence is CASSNREETQYF. Here the CDR3 DNA reads TGTGCCAGCAGCAACCGGGAAGAGACCCAGTACTTC.

The J gene is TRBJ2-5, the V gene TRBV7-3; 10 nucleotides line up with TRBD2. This CDR3 contains 16 residues. Per germline, CDR1 SGHTA and CDR2 FQGTGA. The V gene end was trimmed by 2 bases and the J gene end by 3 bases; junction bases not matched to a gene: 6. The CDR3 loop is CASSLGLAGAEETQYF. The CDR3 DNA reads as TGTGCCAGCAGCTTAGGGCTAGCGGGGGCCGAAGAGACCCAGTACTTC. Full variable domain (remainder filled in from reference TRBV7-3 and TRBJ2-5): GAGVSQTPSNKVTEKGKYVELRCDPISGHTALYWYRQSLGQGPEFLIYFQGTGAADDSGLPNDRFFAVRPEGSVSTLKIQRTERGDSAVYLCASSLGLAGAEETQYFGPGTRLLVL.

The V and J genes are TRBV7-8 and TRBJ2-1; 8 bases fit TRBD2. The CDR3 extends over 15 amino acids. Trimming removed 5 bases from V and 3 bases from J; junction bases left unmatched: 6. The germline V gene has CDR1 SGHVS and CDR2 FQNEAQ. The CDR3 DNA reads TGTGCCAGCAGCCTTAGCGGGGTCCGCTACAATGAGCAGTTCTTC. Residues: CASSLSGVRYNEQFF.

This chain links TRBV9 with TRBJ1-1; no clear D gene. CDR3 size: 14 residues. The germline V gene encodes CDR1 SGDLS and CDR2 YYNGEE. V was clipped by 0 bases and J by 1 base, with 7 bases between them. In DNA form, the CDR3 reads TGTGCCAGCAGCGTAGTCACGGGGAACACTGAAGCTTTCTTT. Its translation is CASSVVTGNTEAFF.

This chain uses TRBV2 with TRBJ2-1, with D unresolved. Per germline, CDR1 SNHLY and CDR2 FYNNEI. This CDR3 is 13 amino acids long. The V end was cut by 8 bases, the J end by 0 bases, with 8 bases between. The CDR3 loop is CASRLSSYNEQFF. In DNA, the CDR3 is TGTGCCAGCCGACTCAGCTCCTACAATGAGCAGTTCTTC.

This clone was counted a single time. The V call is TRBV7-5, the J call TRBJ2-1; the DNA was not compared with TRBD2, the D call given in the table. TRBV7-5 is a known pseudogene. This CDR3 has 20 amino acids. CDR3 nucleotides: TGTGCCAGAAGACGATGTATCGGGAGGGATGTTCTTAGCTCCTACAATGAGCAGTTCTTC. Amino acids: CARRRCIGRDVLSSYNEQFF.

This rearrangement joins TRBV4-2 to TRBJ2-4; D is unresolved. CDR3 size: 15 residues. Trimming took 0 bases from V and 7 from J, leaving 13 bases between them. CDR1 is LGHNA and CDR2 is YNFKEQ in the germline V gene. CDR3 coding DNA: TGTGCCAGCAGCCAAGACAGGCAGTTGGGGAACATTCAGTACTTC. As protein: CASSQDRQLGNIQYF.